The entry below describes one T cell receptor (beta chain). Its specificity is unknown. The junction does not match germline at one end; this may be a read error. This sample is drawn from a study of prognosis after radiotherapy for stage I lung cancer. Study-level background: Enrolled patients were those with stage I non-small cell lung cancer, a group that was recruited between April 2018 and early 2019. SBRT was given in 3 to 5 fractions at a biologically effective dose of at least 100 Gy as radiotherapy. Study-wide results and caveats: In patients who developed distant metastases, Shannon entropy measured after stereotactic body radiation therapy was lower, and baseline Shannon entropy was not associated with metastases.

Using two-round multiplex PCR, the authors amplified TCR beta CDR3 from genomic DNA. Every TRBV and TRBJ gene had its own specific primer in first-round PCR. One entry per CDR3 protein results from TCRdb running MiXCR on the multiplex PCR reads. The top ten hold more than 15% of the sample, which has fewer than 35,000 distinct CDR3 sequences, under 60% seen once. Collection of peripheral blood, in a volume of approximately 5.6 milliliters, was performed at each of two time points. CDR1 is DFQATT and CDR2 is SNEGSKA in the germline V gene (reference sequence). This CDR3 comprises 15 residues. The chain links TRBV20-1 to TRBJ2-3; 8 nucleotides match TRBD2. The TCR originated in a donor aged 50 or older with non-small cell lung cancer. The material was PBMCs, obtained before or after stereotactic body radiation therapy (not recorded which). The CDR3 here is CSAREVAGRSDTQYF. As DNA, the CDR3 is TGCAGTGCCAGAGAGGTAGCGGGACGGTCAGATACGCAGTATTTT.